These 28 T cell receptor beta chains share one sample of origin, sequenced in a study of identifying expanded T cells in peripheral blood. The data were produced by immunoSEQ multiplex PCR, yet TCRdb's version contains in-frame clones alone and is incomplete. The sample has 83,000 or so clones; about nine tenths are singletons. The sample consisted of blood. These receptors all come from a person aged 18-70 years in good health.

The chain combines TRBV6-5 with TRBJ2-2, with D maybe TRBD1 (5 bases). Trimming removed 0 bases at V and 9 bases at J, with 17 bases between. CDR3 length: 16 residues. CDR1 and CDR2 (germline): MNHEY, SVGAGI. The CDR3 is CASSYSTAFKGRELFF. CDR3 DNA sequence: TGTGCCAGCAGTTACTCGACAGCTTTTAAAGGGCGGGAGCTGTTTTTT.

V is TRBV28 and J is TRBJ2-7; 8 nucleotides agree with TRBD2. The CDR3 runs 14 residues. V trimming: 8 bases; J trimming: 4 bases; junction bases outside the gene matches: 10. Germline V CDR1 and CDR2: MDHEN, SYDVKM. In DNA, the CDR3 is TGTGCCAGCGACGACGCGGGGGGTGGGTACGAGCAGTACTTC. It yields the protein CASDDAGGGYEQYF.

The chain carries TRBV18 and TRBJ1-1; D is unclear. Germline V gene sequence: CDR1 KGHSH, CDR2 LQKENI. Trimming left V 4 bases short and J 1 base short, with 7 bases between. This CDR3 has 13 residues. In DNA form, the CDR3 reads TGTGCCAGCTCACGCGAGGCGAACACTGAAGCTTTCTTT. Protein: CASSREANTEAFF.

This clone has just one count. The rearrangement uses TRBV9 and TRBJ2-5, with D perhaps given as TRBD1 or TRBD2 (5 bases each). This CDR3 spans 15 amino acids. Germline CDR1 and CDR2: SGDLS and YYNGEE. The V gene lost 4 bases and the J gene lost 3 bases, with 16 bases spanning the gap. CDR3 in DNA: TGTGCCAGCAGCTCCCGGGACCACTCCGAAGAGACCCAGTACTTC. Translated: CASSSRDHSEETQYF.

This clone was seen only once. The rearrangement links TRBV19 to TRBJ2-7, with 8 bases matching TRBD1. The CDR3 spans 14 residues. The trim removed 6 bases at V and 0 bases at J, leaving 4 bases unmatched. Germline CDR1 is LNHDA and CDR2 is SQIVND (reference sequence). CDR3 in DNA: TGTGCCAGTAGGGACAGGGACTTCTCCTACGAGCAGTACTTC. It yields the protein CASRDRDFSYEQYF.

The CDR3 loop is CASSLAAAHADTQYF. The CDR3 DNA sequence: TGTGCCAGCAGCCTCGCGGCTGCCCACGCAGATACGCAGTATTTT. J is TRBJ2-3 and V is TRBV7-8; D gene ambiguous. The V gene lost 5 bases and the J gene lost 4 bases, with 16 bases spanning the gap. The CDR3 spans 15 residues. The germline V gene has CDR1 SGHVS and CDR2 FQNEAQ.

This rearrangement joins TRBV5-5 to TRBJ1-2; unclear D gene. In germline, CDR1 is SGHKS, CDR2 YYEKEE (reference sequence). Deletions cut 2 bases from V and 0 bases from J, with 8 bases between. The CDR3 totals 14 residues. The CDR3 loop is CASSLGPSNYGYTF. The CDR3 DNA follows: TGTGCCAGCAGCTTAGGGCCCTCTAACTATGGCTACACCTTC. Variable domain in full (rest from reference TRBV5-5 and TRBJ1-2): DAGVTQSPTHLIKTRGQQVTLRCSPISGHKSVSWYQQVLGQGPQFIFQYYEKEERGRGNFPDRFSARQFPNYSSELNVNALLLGDSALYLCASSLGPSNYGYTFGSGTRLTVV.

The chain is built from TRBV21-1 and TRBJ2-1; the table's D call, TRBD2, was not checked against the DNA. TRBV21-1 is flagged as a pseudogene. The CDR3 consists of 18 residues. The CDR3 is CASSPPGTSGSAHNEQFF. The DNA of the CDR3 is TGTGCCAGCAGCCCCCCCGGGACTAGCGGGAGTGCCCACAATGAGCAGTTCTTC.

The CDR3 region is CASSPAAAAEQYF. CDR3 coding DNA: TGTGCCAGCAGCCCCGCCGCAGCTGCCGAGCAGTACTTC. This chain links TRBV7-9 with TRBJ2-7, with D uncertain. Germline V lookup: CDR1 SEHNR, CDR2 FQNEAQ (reference sequence). Trimming took off 5 bases at V and 6 bases at J, with 14 bases between the two ends. The CDR3 is made up of 13 amino acids.

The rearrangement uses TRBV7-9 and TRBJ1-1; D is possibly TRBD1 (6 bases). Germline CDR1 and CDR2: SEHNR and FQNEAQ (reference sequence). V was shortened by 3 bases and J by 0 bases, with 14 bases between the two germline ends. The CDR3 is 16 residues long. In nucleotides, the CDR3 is TGTGCCAGCAGCTTGGGGGCCGGGACGGTGAACACTGAAGCTTTCTTT. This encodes CASSLGAGTVNTEAFF.

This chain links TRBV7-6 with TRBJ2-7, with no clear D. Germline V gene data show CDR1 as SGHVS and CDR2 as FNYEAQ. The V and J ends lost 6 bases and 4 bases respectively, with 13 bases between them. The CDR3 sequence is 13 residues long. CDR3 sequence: CASSQSDGYEQYF. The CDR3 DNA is TGTGCCAGCAGTCAATCGGACGGGTACGAGCAGTACTTC. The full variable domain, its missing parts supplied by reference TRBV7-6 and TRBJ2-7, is GAGVSQSPRYKVTKRGQDVALRCDPISGHVSLYWYRQALGQGPEFLTYFNYEAQQDKSGLPNDRFSAERPEGSISTLTIQRTEQRDSAMYRCASSQSDGYEQYFGPGTRLTVT.

The CDR3 DNA is TGCAGCGTTGAGTCGGACAGGGGGCATGACTATGGCTACACCTTC. Residues: CSVESDRGHDYGYTF. This chain uses TRBV29-1 with TRBJ1-2; 11 nucleotides agree with TRBD1. The CDR3 loop spans 15 amino acids. Germline V gene lookup returns CDR1 SQVTM and CDR2 ANQGSEA. V lost 3 bases and J lost 3; bases outside the gene matches: 6. The whole variable domain, remainder taken from reference TRBV29-1 and TRBJ1-2, is SAVISQKPSRDICQRGTSLTIQCQVDSQVTMMFWYRQQPGQSLTLIATANQGSEATYESGFVIDKFPISRPNLTFSTLTVSNMSPEDSSIYLCSVESDRGHDYGYTFGSGTRLTVV.

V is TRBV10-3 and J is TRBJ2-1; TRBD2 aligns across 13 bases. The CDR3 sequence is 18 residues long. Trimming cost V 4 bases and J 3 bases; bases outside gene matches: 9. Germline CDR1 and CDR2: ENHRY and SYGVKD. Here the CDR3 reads CAISATSGGPPYYNEQFF. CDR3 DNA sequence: TGTGCCATCAGTGCGACTAGCGGGGGGCCCCCCTACTACAATGAGCAGTTCTTC.

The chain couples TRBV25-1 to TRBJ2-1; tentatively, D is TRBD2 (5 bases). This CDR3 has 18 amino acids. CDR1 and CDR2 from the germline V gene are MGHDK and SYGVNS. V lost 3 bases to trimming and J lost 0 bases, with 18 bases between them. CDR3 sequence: CASSESWARTSSYNEQFF. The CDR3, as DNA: TGTGCCAGCAGTGAGTCCTGGGCTCGAACTAGCTCCTACAATGAGCAGTTCTTC.

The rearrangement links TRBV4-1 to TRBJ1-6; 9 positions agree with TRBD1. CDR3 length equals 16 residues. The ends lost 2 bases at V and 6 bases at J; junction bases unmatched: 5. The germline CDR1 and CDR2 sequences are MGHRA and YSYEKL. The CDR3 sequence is CASSQSRDRVNSPLHF. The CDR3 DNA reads TGCGCCAGCAGCCAATCTCGGGACAGGGTTAATTCACCCCTCCACTTT.

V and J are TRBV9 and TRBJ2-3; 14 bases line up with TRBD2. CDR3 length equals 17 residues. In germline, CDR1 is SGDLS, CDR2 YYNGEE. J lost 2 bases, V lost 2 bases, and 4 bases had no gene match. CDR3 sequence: CASSVGTSGSFTDTQYF. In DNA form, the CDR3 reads TGTGCCAGCAGCGTCGGGACTAGCGGGAGTTTCACAGATACGCAGTATTTT.

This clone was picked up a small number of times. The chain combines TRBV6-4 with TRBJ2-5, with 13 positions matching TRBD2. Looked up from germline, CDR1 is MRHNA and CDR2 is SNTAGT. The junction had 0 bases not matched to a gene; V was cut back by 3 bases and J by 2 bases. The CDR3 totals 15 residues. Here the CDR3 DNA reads TGTGCCAGCAGTGAGACTAGCGGGGGGCAAGAGACCCAGTACTTC. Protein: CASSETSGGQETQYF.

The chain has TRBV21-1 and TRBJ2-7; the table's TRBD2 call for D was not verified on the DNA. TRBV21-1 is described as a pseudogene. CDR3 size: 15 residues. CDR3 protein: CASIMGRGEVYEQYF. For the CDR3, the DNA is TGTGCCAGCATCATGGGGAGGGGAGAAGTCTACGAGCAGTACTTC.

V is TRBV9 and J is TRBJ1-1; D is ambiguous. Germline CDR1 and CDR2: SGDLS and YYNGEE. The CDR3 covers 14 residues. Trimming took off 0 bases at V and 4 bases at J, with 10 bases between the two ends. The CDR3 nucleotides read TGTGCCAGCAGCGTAGCCAGTCGCGGCACTGAAGCTTTCTTT. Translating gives CASSVASRGTEAFF.

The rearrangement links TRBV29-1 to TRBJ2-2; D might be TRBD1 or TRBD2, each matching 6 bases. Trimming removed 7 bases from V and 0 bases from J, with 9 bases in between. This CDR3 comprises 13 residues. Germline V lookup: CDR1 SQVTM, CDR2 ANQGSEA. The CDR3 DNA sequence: TGCAGCGCGCGGGACACGAACACCGGGGAGCTGTTTTTT. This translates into CSARDTNTGELFF.

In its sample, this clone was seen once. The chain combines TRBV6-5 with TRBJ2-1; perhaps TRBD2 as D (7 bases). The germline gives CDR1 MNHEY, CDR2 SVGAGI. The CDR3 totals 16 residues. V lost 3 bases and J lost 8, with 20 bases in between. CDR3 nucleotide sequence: TGTGCCAGCAGTTATCCGGGGAGGGGGTACGGCGATGAGCAGTTCTTC. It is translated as CASSYPGRGYGDEQFF.

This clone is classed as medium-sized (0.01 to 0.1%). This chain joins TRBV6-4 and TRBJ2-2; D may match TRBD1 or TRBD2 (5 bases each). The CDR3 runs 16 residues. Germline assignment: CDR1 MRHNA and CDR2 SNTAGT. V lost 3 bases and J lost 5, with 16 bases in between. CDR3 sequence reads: CASSEIAGSGTGELFF. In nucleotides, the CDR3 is TGTGCCAGCAGTGAAATCGCAGGGTCGGGAACCGGGGAGCTGTTTTTT.

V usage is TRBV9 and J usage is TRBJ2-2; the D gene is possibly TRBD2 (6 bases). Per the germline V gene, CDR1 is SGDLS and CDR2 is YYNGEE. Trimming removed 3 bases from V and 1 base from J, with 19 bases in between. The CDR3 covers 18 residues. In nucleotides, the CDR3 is TGTGCCAGCAGCGCCGCACTTATTAGCGGAAAGAACACCGGGGAGCTGTTTTTT. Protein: CASSAALISGKNTGELFF.

The CDR3, as DNA: TGTGCCAGCAGTTTATCGTCGGGACCGGTGAACACCGGGGAGCTGTTTTTT. It yields the protein CASSLSSGPVNTGELFF. V and J are TRBV28 and TRBJ2-2; D may match TRBD1 or TRBD2 (5 bases each). The germline gives CDR1 MDHEN, CDR2 SYDVKM. The CDR3 consists of 17 residues. V was trimmed by 1 base and J by 1 base, leaving 13 bases between them.

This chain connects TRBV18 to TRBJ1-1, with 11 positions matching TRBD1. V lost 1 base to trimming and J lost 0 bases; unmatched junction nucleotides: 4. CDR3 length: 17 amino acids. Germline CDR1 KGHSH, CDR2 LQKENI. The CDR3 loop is CASSPRRGQGVNTEAFF. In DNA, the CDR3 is TGTGCCAGCTCACCACGTCGGGGACAGGGGGTGAACACTGAAGCTTTCTTT. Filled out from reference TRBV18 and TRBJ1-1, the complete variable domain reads NAGVMQNPRHLVRRRGQEARLRCSPMKGHSHVYWYRQLPEEGLKFMVYLQKENIIDESGMPKERFSAEFPKEGPSILRIQQVVRGDSAAYFCASSPRRGQGVNTEAFFGQGTRLTVV.

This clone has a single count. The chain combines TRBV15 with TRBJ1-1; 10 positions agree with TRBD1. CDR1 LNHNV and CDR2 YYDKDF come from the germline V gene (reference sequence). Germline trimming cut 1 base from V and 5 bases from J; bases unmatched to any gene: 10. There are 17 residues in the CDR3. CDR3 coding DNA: TGTGCCACCAGCAGAGCTGGGACAGGGGTACTTAGGACTGAAGCTTTCTTT. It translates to CATSRAGTGVLRTEAFF. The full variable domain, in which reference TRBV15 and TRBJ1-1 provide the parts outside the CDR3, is DAMVIQNPRYQVTQFGKPVTLSCSQTLNHNVMYWYQQKSSQAPKLLFHYYDKDFNNEADTPDNFQSRRPNTSFCFLDIRSPGLGDTAMYLCATSRAGTGVLRTEAFFGQGTRLTVV.

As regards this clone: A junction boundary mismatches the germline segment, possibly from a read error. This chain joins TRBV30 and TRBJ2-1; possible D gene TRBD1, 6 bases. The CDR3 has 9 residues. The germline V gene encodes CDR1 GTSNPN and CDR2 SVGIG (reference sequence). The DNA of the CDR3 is TGCAGGGGTGGCAATGAGCAGTTCTTC. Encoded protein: CRGGNEQFF.

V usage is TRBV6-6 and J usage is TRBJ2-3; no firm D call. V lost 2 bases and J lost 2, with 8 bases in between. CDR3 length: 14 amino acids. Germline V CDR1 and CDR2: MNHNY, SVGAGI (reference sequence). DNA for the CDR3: TGTGCCAGCAGTTACGTTGCAGCCACAGATACGCAGTATTTT. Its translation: CASSYVAATDTQYF.